The T cell receptor beta chain under discussion was sequenced for a study of OX40 agonist ivuxolimab in advanced cancers. Study information: Patients were given ivuxolimab, an antibody that agonizes OX40 (CD134). From 23 to 79 years was the age range, with a mean of 60 years, and nearly 85% were male.

Sequencing used immunoSEQ multiplex PCR; TCRdb keeps in-frame clones, though not all of them. This sample has 60,000 to 70,000 clones, with around 79% found just once. V lost 4 bases and J 7 bases, leaving 17 bases between the germline ends. CDR3 size: 13 residues. Germline CDR1 GTSNPN, CDR2 SVGIG (reference sequence). In the case of this clone: Its antigen is not identified.

Study-wide results and limits: Average numbers of expanded clones were greater in CD8+ T cells than in CD4+. Low clonal expansion, among the lowest seen, marked partial responders at 0.1-3.0 mg/kg.

This sequence joins TRBV30 and TRBJ2-7, with no clear D. Sequencing was performed on CD4+ or CD8+ T cells sorted from blood, taken in a trial of the OX40 agonist ivuxolimab. This receptor was identified in an adult with an advanced solid tumor such as melanoma, head and neck, liver or kidney cancer. CDR3 residues: CAWTGQARSEQYF. The CDR3 DNA is TGTGCCTGGACTGGCCAAGCCAGGAGTGAGCAGTACTTC.